A single sample gave rise to the 5 T cell receptor beta chains below, sequenced in a study of blood T cell repertoires in COVID-19. The repertoire was sequenced with immunoSEQ multiplex PCR; TCRdb's copy has only in-frame clones and lacks some. The sample has 6,000 to 7,000 clones; roughly nine tenths are singletons. The material sequenced was peripheral blood. The receptors stem from a human donor in a cohort sampled during active COVID-19.

J is TRBJ1-4 and V is TRBV2, with 9 nucleotides matching TRBD1. With V trimmed by 6 bases and J by 7 bases, 3 bases remained unmatched. In germline, CDR1 is SNHLY, CDR2 FYNNEI. CDR3 length equals 13 residues. The CDR3 protein is CASSGQGSEKLFF. The CDR3 DNA reads TGTGCCAGCAGCGGACAGGGGAGTGAAAAACTGTTTTTT.

The chain joins TRBV19 to TRBJ2-1; 8 nucleotides align to TRBD1. The CDR3 consists of 13 residues. Trimming removed 10 bases from V and 3 bases from J; junction bases left unmatched: 5. Germline assignment: CDR1 LNHDA and CDR2 SQIVND (reference sequence). CDR3 protein: CATNRGFYNEQFF. CDR3 DNA: TGTGCCACTAACAGGGGGTTCTACAATGAGCAGTTCTTC.

The chain recombines TRBV29-1 with TRBJ2-2, with 9 bases fitting TRBD2. The J segment lost 5 bases and the V segment lost 7 bases, leaving 17 bases of the junction unmatched. This CDR3 is built from 17 residues. CDR1 is SQVTM, CDR2 ANQGSEA, per germline. The CDR3, as DNA: TGCAGCGCCGAAGGGGTGAGGCGGGAGGGCCGGACCGGGGAGCTGTTTTTT. Its translation: CSAEGVRREGRTGELFF.

This sequence joins TRBV5-5 and TRBJ2-2; 9 positions agree with TRBD1. Per germline, CDR1 SGHKS and CDR2 YYEKEE (reference sequence). This CDR3 is 16 amino acids long. Losses at the gene ends were 4 bases for V and 5 bases for J; bases not matched to a gene: 9. CDR3 DNA: TGTGCCAGCAGCGCCTCCGGGACAGGGACTACCGGGGAGCTGTTTTTT. This sequence encodes CASSASGTGTTGELFF. The full variable domain, completed using reference TRBV5-5 and TRBJ2-2, is DAGVTQSPTHLIKTRGQQVTLRCSPISGHKSVSWYQQVLGQGPQFIFQYYEKEERGRGNFPDRFSARQFPNYSSELNVNALLLGDSALYLCASSASGTGTTGELFFGEGSRLTVL.

The chain recombines TRBV5-1 with TRBJ2-1; the match to TRBD1 covers 7 bases. This CDR3 comprises 16 residues. Trimming removed 0 bases from V and 3 bases from J; junction bases left unmatched: 6. Germline CDR1 and CDR2: SGHRS and YFSETQ. The CDR3 nucleotides read TGCGCCAGCAGCTTGGTACGGGCAGGGGGCTACAATGAGCAGTTCTTC. Translated, it gives CASSLVRAGGYNEQFF.